This record looks at one T cell receptor beta chain sequence and its context. Original analysis: Estimation of nucleated cell counts relied on the amplification of reference gene primers. Produced via immunoSEQ multiplex PCR; TCRdb's table is partial and in-frame only. From that table come the V and J calls and clone size; the DNA was used to work out D and trimming. The data contain 100,000 to 150,000 clones, 86% of them singletons. This record comes from a study of blood T cell repertoires in COVID-19. Background on the study: The samples span acute and convalescent COVID-19 from the United States, Italy and Spain. PBMCs, B-cell-depleted T cells, or T cells were the source of the cDNA or gDNA that made up the material.

Between the trimmed V and J ends, which lost 2 bases and 4 bases, there was a span of 8 bases. CDR1 KGHSH and CDR2 LQKENI come from the germline V gene. CDR3 length: 13 amino acids. The source material was peripheral blood. The chain recombines TRBV18 with TRBJ2-5; D remains unclear. The clonotype comes from a human donor in a cohort sampled during active COVID-19. The CDR3 reads CASSPEERETQYF. The CDR3 DNA is TGTGCCAGCTCACCAGAGGAGAGAGAGACCCAGTACTTC.